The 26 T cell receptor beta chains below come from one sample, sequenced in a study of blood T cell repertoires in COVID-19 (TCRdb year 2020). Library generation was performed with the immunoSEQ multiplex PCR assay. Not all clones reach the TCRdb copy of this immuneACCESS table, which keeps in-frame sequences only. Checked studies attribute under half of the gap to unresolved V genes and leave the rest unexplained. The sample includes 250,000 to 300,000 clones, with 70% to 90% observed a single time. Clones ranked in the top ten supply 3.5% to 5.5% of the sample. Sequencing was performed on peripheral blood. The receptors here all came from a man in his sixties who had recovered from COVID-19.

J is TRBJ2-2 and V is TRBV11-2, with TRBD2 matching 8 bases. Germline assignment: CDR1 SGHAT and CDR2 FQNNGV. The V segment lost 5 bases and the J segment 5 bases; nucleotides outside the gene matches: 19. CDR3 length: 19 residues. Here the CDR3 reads CASSRLAGGARSGTGELFF. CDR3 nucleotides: TGTGCCAGCAGCCGCCTTGCCGGGGGGGCCCGATCGGGAACCGGGGAGCTGTTTTTT.

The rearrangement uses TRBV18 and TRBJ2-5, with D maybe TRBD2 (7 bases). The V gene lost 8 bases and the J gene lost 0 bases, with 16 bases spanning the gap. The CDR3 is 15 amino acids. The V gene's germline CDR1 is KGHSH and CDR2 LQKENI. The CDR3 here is CASGGATGYQETQYF. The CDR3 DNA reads TGTGCCAGCGGGGGGGCGACAGGATACCAAGAGACCCAGTACTTC.

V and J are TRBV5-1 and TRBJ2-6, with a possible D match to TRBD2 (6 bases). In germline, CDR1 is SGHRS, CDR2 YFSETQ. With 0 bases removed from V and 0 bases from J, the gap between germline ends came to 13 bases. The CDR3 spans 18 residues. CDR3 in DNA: TGCGCCAGCAGCTTGGTAGCGGCTACCAGCTCTGGGGCCAACGTCCTGACTTTC. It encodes CASSLVAATSSGANVLTF.

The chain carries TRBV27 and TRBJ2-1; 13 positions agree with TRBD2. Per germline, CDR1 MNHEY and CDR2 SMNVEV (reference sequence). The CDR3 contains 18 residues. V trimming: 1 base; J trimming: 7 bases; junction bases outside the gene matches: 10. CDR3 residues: CASSLFGRTSGRLNEQFF. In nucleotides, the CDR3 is TGTGCCAGCAGTTTATTCGGCCGGACTAGCGGGAGATTGAATGAGCAGTTCTTC.

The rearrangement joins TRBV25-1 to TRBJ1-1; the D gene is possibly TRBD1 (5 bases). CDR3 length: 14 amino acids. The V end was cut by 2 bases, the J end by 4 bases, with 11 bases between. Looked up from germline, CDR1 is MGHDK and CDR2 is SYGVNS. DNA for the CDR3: TGTGCCAGCAGTGAACCGGGGGGTTTCACTGAAGCTTTCTTT. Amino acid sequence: CASSEPGGFTEAFF.

CDR3 protein: CASSFFPNEQFF. CDR3 nucleotides: TGTGCCAGCAGTTTCTTTCCCAATGAGCAGTTCTTC. V usage is TRBV28 and J usage is TRBJ2-1; D unclear. V lost 3 bases, J lost 6 bases, and 6 bases lay in between. The germline V gene encodes CDR1 MDHEN and CDR2 SYDVKM. CDR3 length equals 12 residues.

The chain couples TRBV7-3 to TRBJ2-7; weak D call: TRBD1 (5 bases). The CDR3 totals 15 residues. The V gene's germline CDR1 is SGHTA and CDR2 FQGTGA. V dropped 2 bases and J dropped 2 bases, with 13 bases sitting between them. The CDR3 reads CASSLSSGPTYEQYF. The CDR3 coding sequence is TGTGCCAGCAGCTTATCTTCAGGGCCCACCTACGAGCAGTACTTC.

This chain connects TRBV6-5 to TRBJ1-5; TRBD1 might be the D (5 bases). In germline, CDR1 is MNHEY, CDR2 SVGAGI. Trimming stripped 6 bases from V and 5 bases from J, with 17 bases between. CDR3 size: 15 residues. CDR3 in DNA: TGTGCCAGCAGGCTGGACATTGGCTTATATCAGCCCCAGCATTTT. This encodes CASRLDIGLYQPQHF.

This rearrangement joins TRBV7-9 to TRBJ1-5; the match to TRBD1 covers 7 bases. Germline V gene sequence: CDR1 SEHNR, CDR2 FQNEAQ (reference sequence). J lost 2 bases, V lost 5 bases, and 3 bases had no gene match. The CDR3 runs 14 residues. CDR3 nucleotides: TGTGCCAGCAGCCCGCAGGGGGGCAATCAGCCCCAGCATTTT. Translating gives CASSPQGGNQPQHF. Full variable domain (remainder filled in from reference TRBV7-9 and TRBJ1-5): DTGVSQNPRHKITKRGQNVTFRCDPISEHNRLYWYRQTLGQGPEFLTYFQNEAQLEKSRLLSDRFSAERPKGSFSTLEIQRTEQGDSAMYLCASSPQGGNQPQHFGDGTRLSIL.

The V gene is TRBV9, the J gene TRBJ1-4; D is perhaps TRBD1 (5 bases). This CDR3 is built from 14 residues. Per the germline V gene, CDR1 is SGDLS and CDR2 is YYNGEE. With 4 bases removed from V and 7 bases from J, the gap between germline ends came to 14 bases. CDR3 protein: CASSPSGGGEKLFF. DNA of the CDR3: TGTGCCAGCAGCCCCTCCGGGGGGGGTGAAAAACTGTTTTTT.

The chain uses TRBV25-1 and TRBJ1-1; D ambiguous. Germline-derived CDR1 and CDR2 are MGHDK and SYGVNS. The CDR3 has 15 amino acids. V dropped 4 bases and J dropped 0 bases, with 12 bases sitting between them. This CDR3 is CASSGRTGMNTEAFF. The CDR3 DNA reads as TGTGCCAGCAGTGGCCGGACGGGAATGAACACTGAAGCTTTCTTT. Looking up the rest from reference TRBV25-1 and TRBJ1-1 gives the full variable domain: EADIYQTPRYLVIGTGKKITLECSQTMGHDKMYWYQQDPGMELHLIHYSYGVNSTEKGDLSSESTVSRIRTEHFPLTLESARPSHTSQYLCASSGRTGMNTEAFFGQGTRLTVV.

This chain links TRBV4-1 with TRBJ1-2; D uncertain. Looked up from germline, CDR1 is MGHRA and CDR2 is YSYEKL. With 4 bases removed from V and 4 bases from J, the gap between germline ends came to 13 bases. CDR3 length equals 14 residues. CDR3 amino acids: CASSPPPETYGYTF. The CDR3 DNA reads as TGCGCCAGCAGCCCGCCTCCGGAGACCTATGGCTACACCTTC.

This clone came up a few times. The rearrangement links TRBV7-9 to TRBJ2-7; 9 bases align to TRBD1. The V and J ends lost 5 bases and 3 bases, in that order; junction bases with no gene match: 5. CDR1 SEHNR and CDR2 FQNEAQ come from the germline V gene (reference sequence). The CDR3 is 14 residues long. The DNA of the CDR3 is TGTGCCAGCAGCCGGCCGGGACAGGGCTACGAGCAGTACTTC. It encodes CASSRPGQGYEQYF.

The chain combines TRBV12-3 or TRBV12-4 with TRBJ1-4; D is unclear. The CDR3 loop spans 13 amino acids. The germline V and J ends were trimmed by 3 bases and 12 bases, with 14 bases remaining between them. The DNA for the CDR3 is TGTGCCAGCAGTTTCCGGAGAGGTAAAGAACTGTTTTTT. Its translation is CASSFRRGKELFF.

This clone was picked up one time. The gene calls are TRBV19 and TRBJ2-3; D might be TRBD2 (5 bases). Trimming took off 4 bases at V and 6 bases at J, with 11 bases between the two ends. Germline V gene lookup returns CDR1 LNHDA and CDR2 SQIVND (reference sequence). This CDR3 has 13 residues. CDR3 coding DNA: TGTGCCAGTAGTACGGGCCGAGGGGATACGCAGTATTTT. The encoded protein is CASSTGRGDTQYF. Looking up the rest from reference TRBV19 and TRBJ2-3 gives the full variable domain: DGGITQSPKYLFRKEGQNVTLSCEQNLNHDAMYWYRQDPGQGLRLIYYSQIVNDFQKGDIAEGYSVSREKKESFPLTVTSAQKNPTAFYLCASSTGRGDTQYFGPGTRLTVL.

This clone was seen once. The CDR3 DNA follows: TGTGCCACCGGGGGGGCCCTAGCCCAACAGCCCCAGCATTTT. Translation: CATGGALAQQPQHF. The rearrangement joins TRBV6-5 to TRBJ1-5; a possible D gene is TRBD1 (6 bases). CDR1 MNHEY and CDR2 SVGAGI come from the germline V gene. The CDR3 sequence is 14 residues long. V lost 10 bases to trimming and J lost 7 bases, with 20 bases between them.

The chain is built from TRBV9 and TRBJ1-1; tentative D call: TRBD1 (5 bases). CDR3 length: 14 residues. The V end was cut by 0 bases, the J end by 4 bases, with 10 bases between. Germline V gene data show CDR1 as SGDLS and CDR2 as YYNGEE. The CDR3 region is CASSVEGTPTEAFF. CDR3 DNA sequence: TGTGCCAGCAGCGTAGAGGGGACTCCCACTGAAGCTTTCTTT.

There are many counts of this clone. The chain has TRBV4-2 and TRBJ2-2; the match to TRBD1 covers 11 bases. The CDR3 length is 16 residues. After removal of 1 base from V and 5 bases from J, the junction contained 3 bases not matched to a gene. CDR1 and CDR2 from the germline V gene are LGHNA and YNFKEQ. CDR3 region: CASSQGGTGGTGELFF. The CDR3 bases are TGTGCCAGCAGCCAAGGGGGGACAGGGGGTACCGGGGAGCTGTTTTTT.

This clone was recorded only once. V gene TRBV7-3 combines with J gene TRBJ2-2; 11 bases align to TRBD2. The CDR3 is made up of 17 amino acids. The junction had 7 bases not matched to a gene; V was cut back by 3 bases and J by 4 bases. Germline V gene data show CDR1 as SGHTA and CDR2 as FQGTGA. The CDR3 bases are TGTGCCAGCAGCTTTTTCGGGACTAGCGGTACCACCGGGGAGCTGTTTTTT. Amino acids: CASSFFGTSGTTGELFF.

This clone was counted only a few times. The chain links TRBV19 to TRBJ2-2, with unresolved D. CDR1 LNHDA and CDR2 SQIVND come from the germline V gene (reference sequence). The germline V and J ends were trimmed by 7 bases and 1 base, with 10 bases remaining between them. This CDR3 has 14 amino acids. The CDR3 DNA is TGTGCCAGTAACCCTCAACTGAACACCGGGGAGCTGTTTTTT. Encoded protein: CASNPQLNTGELFF.

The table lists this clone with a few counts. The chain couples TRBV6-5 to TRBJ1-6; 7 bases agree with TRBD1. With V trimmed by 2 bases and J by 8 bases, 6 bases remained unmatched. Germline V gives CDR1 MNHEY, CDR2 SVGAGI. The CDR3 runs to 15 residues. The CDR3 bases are TGTGCCAGCAGTTACGACGGACAGGATTATTCACCCCTCCACTTT. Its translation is CASSYDGQDYSPLHF.

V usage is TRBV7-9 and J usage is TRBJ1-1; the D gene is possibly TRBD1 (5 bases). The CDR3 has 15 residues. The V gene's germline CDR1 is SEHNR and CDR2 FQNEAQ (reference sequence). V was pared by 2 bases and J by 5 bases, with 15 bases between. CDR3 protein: CASSLRRRGGTEAFF. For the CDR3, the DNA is TGTGCCAGCAGCTTACGGCGGAGGGGTGGGACTGAAGCTTTCTTT. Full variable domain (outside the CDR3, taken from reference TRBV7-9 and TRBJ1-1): DTGVSQNPRHKITKRGQNVTFRCDPISEHNRLYWYRQTLGQGPEFLTYFQNEAQLEKSRLLSDRFSAERPKGSFSTLEIQRTEQGDSAMYLCASSLRRRGGTEAFFGQGTRLTVV.

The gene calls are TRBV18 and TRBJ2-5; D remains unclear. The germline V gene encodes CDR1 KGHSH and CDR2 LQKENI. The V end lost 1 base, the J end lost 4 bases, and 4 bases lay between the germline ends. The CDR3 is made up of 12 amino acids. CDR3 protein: CASSPRGETQYF. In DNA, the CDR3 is TGTGCCAGCTCACCACGCGGAGAGACCCAGTACTTC.

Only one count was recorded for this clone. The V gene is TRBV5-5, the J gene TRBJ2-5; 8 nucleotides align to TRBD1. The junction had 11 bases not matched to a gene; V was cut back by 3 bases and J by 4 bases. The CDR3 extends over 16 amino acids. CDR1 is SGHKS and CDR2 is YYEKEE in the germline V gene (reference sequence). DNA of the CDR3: TGTGCCAGCAGCTCGGGACAGGCCATAGATAGAGAGACCCAGTACTTC. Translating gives CASSSGQAIDRETQYF.

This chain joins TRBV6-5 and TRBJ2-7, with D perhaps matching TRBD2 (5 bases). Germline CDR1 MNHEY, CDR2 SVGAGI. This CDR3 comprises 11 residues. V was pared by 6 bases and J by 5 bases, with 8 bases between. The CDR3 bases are TGTGCCAGCAGCCTCGGGAACGAGCAGTACTTC. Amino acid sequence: CASSLGNEQYF.

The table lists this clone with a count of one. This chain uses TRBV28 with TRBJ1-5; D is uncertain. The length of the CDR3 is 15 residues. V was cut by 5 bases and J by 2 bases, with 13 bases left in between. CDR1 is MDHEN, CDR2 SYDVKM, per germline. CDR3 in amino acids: CASSTQVLGNQPQHF. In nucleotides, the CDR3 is TGTGCCAGCAGTACTCAGGTATTGGGCAATCAGCCCCAGCATTTT.